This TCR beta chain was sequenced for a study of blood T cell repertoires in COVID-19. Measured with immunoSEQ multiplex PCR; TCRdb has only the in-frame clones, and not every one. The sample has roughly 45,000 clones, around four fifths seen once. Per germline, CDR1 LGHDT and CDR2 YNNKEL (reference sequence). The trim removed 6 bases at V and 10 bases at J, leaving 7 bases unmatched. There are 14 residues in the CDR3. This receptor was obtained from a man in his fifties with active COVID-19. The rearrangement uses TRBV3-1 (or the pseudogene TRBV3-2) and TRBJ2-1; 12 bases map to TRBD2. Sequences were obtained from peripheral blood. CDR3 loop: CASRLGLAGTEQFF. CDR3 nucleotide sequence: TGTGCCAGCAGGCTCGGACTAGCGGGGACGGAGCAGTTCTTC.